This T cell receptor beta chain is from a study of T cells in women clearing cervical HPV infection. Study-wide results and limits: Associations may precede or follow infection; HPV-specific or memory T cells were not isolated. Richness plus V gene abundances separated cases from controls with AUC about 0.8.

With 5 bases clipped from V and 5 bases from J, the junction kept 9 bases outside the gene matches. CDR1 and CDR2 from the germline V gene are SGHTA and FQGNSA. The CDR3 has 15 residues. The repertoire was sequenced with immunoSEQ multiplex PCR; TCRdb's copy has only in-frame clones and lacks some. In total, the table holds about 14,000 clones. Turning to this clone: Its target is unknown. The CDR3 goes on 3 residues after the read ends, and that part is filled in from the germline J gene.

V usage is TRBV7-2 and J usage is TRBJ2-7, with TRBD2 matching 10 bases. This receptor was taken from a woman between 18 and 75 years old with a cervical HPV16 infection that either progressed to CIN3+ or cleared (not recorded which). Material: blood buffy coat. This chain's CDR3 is CASSRTSGNYNEQYF. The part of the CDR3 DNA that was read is TGTGCCAGCAGCCGGACTAGCGGAAACTATAACGAG.